These T cell receptor beta chains were read from a single sample in a study of prognosis after radiotherapy for stage I lung cancer. TCRdb reanalysed the multiplex PCR reads using MiXCR and keeps one entry per CDR3 protein. The table shows roughly 30,000 distinct CDR3 sequences, with about 39% occurring only once. Sequencing used PBMCs, obtained before or after stereotactic body radiation therapy (not recorded which). Receptor source: a donor over 45 with non-small cell lung cancer. The CDR3 runs from the conserved cysteine through the conserved F or W. D genes are given only for firm matches. Clone size is shown for a subset of rows, as once, few, many or a class of expanded clone.

CDR3: CASSIRQSNQPQHF; DNA: TGTGCCAGTAGTATTCGTCAGTCCAATCAGCCCCAGCATTTT; V: TRBV19; size: many; J: TRBJ1-5; D: NA
CDR3: CSSSYRGNYCYTF; DNA: TGTTCCAGCAGTTACCGGGGTAACTATTGCTACACCTTC; V: TRBV6-5; size: NA; J: TRBJ1-2; D: NA
CDR3: CATSVLSGGSTDTQYF; DNA: TGTGCCACCAGTGTCCTAAGCGGGGGCAGCACAGATACGCAGTATTTT; V: TRBV24-1; size: many; J: TRBJ2-3; D: TRBD2
CDR3: CASSSPGQGSNSPLHF; DNA: TGTGCCAGCAGTTCCCCCGGACAGGGGAGTAATTCACCCCTCCACTTT; V: TRBV28; size: NA; J: TRBJ1-6; D: TRBD1
CDR3: CASSLVPGYEDGYTF; DNA: TGTGCCAGCAGCTTAGTCCCAGGGTATGAGGATGGCTACACCTTC; V: TRBV7-9; size: many; J: TRBJ1-2; D: NA
CDR3: CVSSLSGWNYEQYF; DNA: TGTGTCAGCAGCTTAAGTGGTTGGAACTACGAGCAGTACTTC; V: TRBV11-2; size: NA; J: TRBJ2-7; D: NA
CDR3: CSAGGTVYSGANVLTF; DNA: TGCAGTGCTGGGGGGACAGTCTACTCTGGGGCCAACGTCCTGACTTTC; V: TRBV20-1; size: many; J: TRBJ2-6; D: NA
CDR3: CASSLVRLSNSPPHF; DNA: TGTGCCAGCAGCTTAGTGAGGCTGTCCAATTCACCCCCCCACTTT; V: TRBV11-2; size: NA; J: TRBJ1-6; D: NA
CDR3: CASKGQTETQYF; DNA: TGTGCCAGCAAGGGGCAGACGGAGACCCAGTACTTC; V: TRBV6-1; size: NA; J: TRBJ2-5; D: NA
CDR3: CASSQDQLAGGAHEQFF; DNA: TGTGCCAGCAGCCAAGATCAACTAGCGGGAGGAGCCCATGAGCAGTTCTTC; V: TRBV3-1; size: many; J: TRBJ2-1; D: TRBD2
CDR3: CASSQAGSINYGYTF; DNA: TGTGCCAGCAGTCAAGCGGGCAGTATTAACTATGGCTACACCTTC; V: TRBV6-8; size: NA; J: TRBJ1-2; D: NA
CDR3: CASIYNNRPGELFF; DNA: TGTGCCAGCATTTATAACAATCGGCCCGGGGAGCTTTTTTTT; V: TRBV6-2/TRBV6-3; size: NA; J: TRBJ2-2; D: NA
CDR3: CASIPQGGTYNEQFF; DNA: TGTGCCAGCATCCCACAGGGGGGGACCTACAATGAGCAGTTCTTC; V: TRBV6-1; size: many; J: TRBJ2-1; D: NA
CDR3: CAQSGGDGYTF; DNA: TGTGCCCAATCCGGAGGGGATGGCTACACCTTC; V: TRBV10-3; size: many; J: TRBJ1-2; D: NA
CDR3: CASSFRGGEQFF; DNA: TGTGCCAGCAGCTTCAGGGGAGGTGAGCAGTTCTTC; V: TRBV7-3; size: many; J: TRBJ2-1; D: NA
CDR3: CASSFSQGSVGELFF; DNA: TGTGCCAGCAGCTTTTCACAGGGTTCGGTCGGGGAGCTGTTTTTT; V: TRBV7-9; size: many; J: TRBJ2-2; D: NA
CDR3: CASGLWGRVGYGYTF; DNA: TGTGCTAGTGGTTTGTGGGGCAGAGTGGGCTATGGCTACACCTTC; V: TRBV12-5; size: many; J: TRBJ1-2; D: NA
CDR3: CASEASGQVGELFF; DNA: TGTGCCAGCGAGGCTAGCGGGCAGGTCGGGGAGCTGTTTTTT; V: TRBV6-2/TRBV6-3; size: medium-sized; J: TRBJ2-2; D: TRBD2
CDR3: CSARDSINSPLHF; DNA: TGCAGTGCCAGGGACAGCATTAATTCACCCCTCCACTTT; V: TRBV20-1; size: NA; J: TRBJ1-6; D: TRBD1
CDR3: CASSSGGTSIYEQYF; DNA: TGTGCCAGTAGCAGTGGCGGGACTAGTATATACGAGCAGTACTTC; V: TRBV19; size: many; J: TRBJ2-7; D: TRBD2
CDR3: CSADGQGSYEQYF; DNA: TGCAGTGCTGACGGACAGGGTTCCTACGAGCAGTACTTC; V: TRBV20-1; size: many; J: TRBJ2-7; D: TRBD1
CDR3: CASSLMWGDEQFF; DNA: TGTGCCAGCAGCTTAATGTGGGGCGATGAGCAGTTCTTC; V: TRBV7-3; size: NA; J: TRBJ2-1; D: NA
CDR3: CASSESYSGSGANVLTF; DNA: TGTGCCAGCAGTGAATCCTACTCGGGATCTGGGGCCAACGTCCTGACTTTC; V: TRBV25-1; size: many; J: TRBJ2-6; D: NA
CDR3: CASSPLQGRSGANVLTF; DNA: TGTGCCAGCTCACCACTCCAGGGTCGATCTGGGGCCAACGTCCTGACTTTC; V: TRBV18; size: many; J: TRBJ2-6; D: NA
CDR3: CASSTGLAGGETQYF; DNA: TGTGCCAGCAGCACGGGACTAGCGGGGGGAGAGACCCAGTACTTC; V: TRBV9; size: many; J: TRBJ2-5; D: TRBD2
CDR3: CASSPYTGDYGYTF; DNA: TGTGCCAGCAGTCCGTATACAGGGGACTATGGCTACACCTTC; V: TRBV27; size: medium-sized; J: TRBJ1-2; D: TRBD1
CDR3: CASSLVPTNYGYTF; DNA: TGTGCCAGCAGTTTAGTACCAACTAACTATGGCTACACCTTC; V: TRBV12-3/TRBV12-4; size: many; J: TRBJ1-2; D: NA
CDR3: CASSFAGTTVPNSPLHF; DNA: TGTGCCAGCAGTTTCGCCGGGACAACTGTACCTAATTCACCCCTCCACTTT; V: TRBV5-8; size: NA; J: TRBJ1-6; D: NA
CDR3: CASSLAYRGRVGLNTEAFF; DNA: TGTGCCAGCAGCTTAGCCTACAGGGGGCGCGTCGGTCTGAACACTGAAGCTTTCTTT; V: TRBV11-2; size: many; J: TRBJ1-1; D: TRBD1
CDR3: CSARDAVTAFYGYTF; DNA: TGCAGTGCTAGAGATGCTGTGACAGCGTTCTATGGCTACACCTTC; V: TRBV20-1; size: medium-sized; J: TRBJ1-2; D: NA
CDR3: CASSLPGASSYNEQFF; DNA: TGCGCCAGCAGCTTACCCGGGGCGAGCTCCTACAATGAGCAGTTCTTC; V: TRBV5-1; size: medium-sized; J: TRBJ2-1; D: NA
CDR3: CASRSNNEQFF; DNA: TGCGCCAGCAGAAGCAACAATGAGCAGTTCTTC; V: TRBV5-1; size: many; J: TRBJ2-1; D: NA
CDR3: CASRSDRSYGYTF; DNA: TGTGCCAGCAGATCGGACAGATCCTATGGCTACACCTTC; V: TRBV6-1; size: many; J: TRBJ1-2; D: NA
CDR3: CASSVRDTYEQYF; DNA: TGTGCCAGCAGCGTTAGGGATACCTACGAGCAGTACTTC; V: TRBV9; size: many; J: TRBJ2-7; D: NA
CDR3: CSVVEVNTGELFF; DNA: TGCAGCGTTGTGGAAGTGAACACCGGGGAGCTGTTTTTT; V: TRBV29-1; size: many; J: TRBJ2-2; D: NA
CDR3: CASSGAVGVGEQFF; DNA: TGTGCCAGCAGTGGGGCAGTCGGCGTAGGGGAGCAGTTCTTC; V: TRBV25-1; size: many; J: TRBJ2-1; D: NA
CDR3: CASSYSAGPNPSEQYF; DNA: TGTGCCAGCAGTTACTCGGCGGGACCCAACCCTTCCGAGCAGTACTTC; V: TRBV6-2/TRBV6-3; size: NA; J: TRBJ2-7; D: NA
CDR3: CASSLAIRCWNSPLHF; DNA: TGCGCCAGCAGCTTGGCCATCAGGTGTTGGAATTCACCCCTCCACTTT; V: TRBV5-1; size: NA; J: TRBJ1-6; D: NA
CDR3: CASRGWGGQETQYF; DNA: TGTGCCAGCAGGGGGTGGGGGGGCCAAGAGACCCAGTACTTC; V: TRBV7-6; size: NA; J: TRBJ2-5; D: TRBD2
CDR3: CSARPNLGQGAAGANVLTF; DNA: TGCAGTGCTAGACCCAACCTGGGACAGGGGGCAGCTGGGGCCAACGTCCTGACTTTC; V: TRBV20-1; size: many; J: TRBJ2-6; D: TRBD1
CDR3: CASSLELAGATDTQYF; DNA: TGTGCCAGCAGTTTGGAACTAGCGGGAGCGACAGATACGCAGTATTTT; V: TRBV28; size: many; J: TRBJ2-3; D: TRBD2
CDR3: CASSIGDQDSTLHF; DNA: TGCGCCAGCAGCATCGGGGACCAGGATTCGACCCTCCACTTT; V: TRBV5-1; size: medium-sized; J: TRBJ1-6; D: NA
CDR3: CSVSGYSTDTQYF; DNA: TGCAGCGTTAGCGGGTATAGCACAGATACGCAGTATTTT; V: TRBV29-1; size: many; J: TRBJ2-3; D: NA
CDR3: CASSQERLGSPLHF; DNA: TGCGCCAGCAGCCAAGAACGTTTGGGGTCACCCCTCCACTTT; V: TRBV4-1; size: many; J: TRBJ1-6; D: NA
CDR3: CARSQTGGQETQYF; DNA: TGTGCTAGAAGCCAGACAGGGGGGCAAGAGACCCAGTACTTC; V: TRBV7-7; size: NA; J: TRBJ2-5; D: TRBD1